This T cell receptor (beta chain) originates from a study of blood T cells in healthy people across ages. The CDR3 runs 15 residues. Trimming at V came to 4 bases and at J to 3 bases, leaving 7 bases not matched to a gene. Germline-derived CDR1 and CDR2 are SEHNR and FQNEAQ (reference sequence). The authors ran a second PCR of about 6 to 11 cycles using a sample-barcoded 5' primer and a J-beta primer mix. One entry per CDR3 protein results from TCRdb running MiXCR on the 5' RACE reads. The sample shows roughly 1,800,000 distinct CDR3 sequences, roughly 49% of them seen only once. The J gene is TRBJ2-3, the V gene TRBV7-9; 7 bases are shared with TRBD1. The sequence was obtained from a woman aged 35 to 49 in good health. Sequencing was performed on blood. The CDR3 reads CASSSGDRVTDTQYF. The CDR3 DNA reads TGTGCCAGCAGCTCGGGCGACAGGGTGACAGATACGCAGTATTTT.